The 3 T cell receptor beta chains below all came from one sample that was sequenced in a study of blood T cell repertoires in COVID-19. Sequencing used immunoSEQ multiplex PCR; TCRdb keeps in-frame clones, though not all of them. The table includes hundreds of thousands of clones, 75% to 90% detected once. Specimen: PBMCs or T cells enriched from blood (not recorded which). The receptors were gathered from a man aged 50 or older who had been exposed to COVID-19.

This chain joins TRBV6-5 and TRBJ2-5, with D perhaps TRBD2 (5 bases). This CDR3 has 14 residues. V lost 8 bases to trimming and J lost 5 bases, with 18 bases between them. Germline CDR1 is MNHEY and CDR2 is SVGAGI. CDR3 DNA sequence: TGTGCCAGCTCTAGCCTGGGGTTGGGGGAGACCCAGTACTTC. Amino acid sequence: CASSSLGLGETQYF.

The CDR3 is CASSPPSAGGSGYTF. CDR3 DNA: TGTGCCAGCTCACCACCATCGGCAGGGGGCTCTGGCTACACCTTC. The J gene is TRBJ1-2, the V gene TRBV18; TRBD1 aligns across 8 bases. CDR3 length: 15 amino acids. Germline assignment: CDR1 KGHSH and CDR2 LQKENI. Trimming removed 0 bases from V and 7 bases from J; junction bases left unmatched: 7.

J is TRBJ2-3 and V is TRBV9, with D tentatively TRBD2 (6 bases). The germline V gene encodes CDR1 SGDLS and CDR2 YYNGEE. This CDR3 comprises 17 residues. With 4 bases removed from V and 2 bases from J, the gap between germline ends came to 20 bases. DNA for the CDR3: TGTGCCAGCAGCCCCCGAGGGGTCCTAGCGTACACAGATACGCAGTATTTT. Amino acid sequence: CASSPRGVLAYTDTQYF.